Shown below are 13 T cell receptor beta chains from a single sample sequenced in a study of cytomegalovirus exposure and HLA in healthy donors. Primers for the PCR totalled 60 Vbeta and 13 Jbeta. The method was immunoSEQ multiplex PCR; TCRdb's version includes in-frame clones alone and lacks a portion of them. The sample yields 60,000 to 75,000 clones, about 84% seen once. The sequenced sample consisted of PBMCs. Receptors originate from a man aged 18-30 years in good health and CMV-seropositive.

The chain has TRBV6-5 and TRBJ2-1; 9 positions match TRBD2. The CDR3 is 15 amino acids. The V gene's germline CDR1 is MNHEY and CDR2 SVGAGI. V was pared by 0 bases and J by 7 bases, with 4 bases of the junction left unmatched. CDR3 loop: CASSYSAGGRNEQFF. The CDR3 DNA reads TGTGCCAGCAGTTACTCAGCGGGGGGCCGGAATGAGCAGTTCTTC.

The CDR3 sequence: CSVEDQAYEQYF. CDR3 nucleotide sequence: TGCAGCGTTGAAGATCAGGCCTACGAGCAGTACTTC. This chain joins TRBV29-1 and TRBJ2-7; D gene unclear. From germline, CDR1 is SQVTM and CDR2 ANQGSEA. The V gene lost 0 bases and the J gene lost 2 bases, with 5 bases spanning the gap. The CDR3 has 12 amino acids.

The chain has TRBV2 and TRBJ2-2, with 13 bases fitting TRBD2. The germline V gene has CDR1 SNHLY and CDR2 FYNNEI. This CDR3 contains 17 residues. V shed 5 bases and J 3 bases; nucleotides not matched to a gene: 6. The CDR3 region is CASSLFGLAGDTGELFF. CDR3 in DNA: TGTGCCAGCAGTTTATTCGGACTAGCGGGGGACACCGGGGAGCTGTTTTTT.

The CDR3 loop reads CASSLGGGRDGYGYTF. The DNA of the CDR3 is TGCGCCAGCAGCTTGGGGGGGGGCAGAGACGGCTATGGCTACACCTTC. The chain recombines TRBV5-1 with TRBJ1-2, with a weak D call TRBD1 (6 bases). The germline V gene has CDR1 SGHRS and CDR2 YFSETQ. Trimming stripped 0 bases from V and 4 bases from J, with 16 bases between. The CDR3 is 16 amino acids. The entire variable domain, with the rest obtained from reference TRBV5-1 and TRBJ1-2, is as follows: KAGVTQTPRYLIKTRGQQVTLSCSPISGHRSVSWYQQTPGQGLQFLFEYFSETQRNKGNFPGRFSGRQFSNSRSEMNVSTLELGDSALYLCASSLGGGRDGYGYTFGSGTRLTVV.

The chain joins TRBV28 to TRBJ1-1; 7 bases align to TRBD1. The length of the CDR3 is 11 residues. Germline CDR1 MDHEN, CDR2 SYDVKM. V dropped 8 bases and J dropped 7; count of bases not matched to a gene: 4. The DNA of the CDR3 is TGTGCCAGCGGGACAGACCGTGAAGCTTTCTTT. Amino acid sequence: CASGTDREAFF.

The chain carries TRBV2 and TRBJ2-3; maybe TRBD1 (6 bases). V was clipped by 6 bases and J by 2 bases, with 15 bases between them. CDR3 size: 15 residues. Germline loops: CDR1 SNHLY, CDR2 FYNNEI. This chain's CDR3 is CASRGQGFFTDTQYF. The CDR3 bases are TGTGCCAGCAGGGGTCAGGGGTTTTTCACAGATACGCAGTATTTT.

This clone showed up many times. The CDR3 region has the DNA TGTGCCAGCAGCGGAGCCGGGACTAGCACGAGGGAGCAGTTCTTC. Its protein product is CASSGAGTSTREQFF. The chain employs TRBV7-9 and TRBJ2-1, with 9 nucleotides matching TRBD2. V shed 5 bases and J 10 bases; nucleotides not matched to a gene: 12. The CDR3 contains 15 residues. Per the germline V gene, CDR1 is SEHNR and CDR2 is FQNEAQ (reference sequence).

The chain employs TRBV7-2 and TRBJ2-7, with TRBD2 identical over 9 bases. This CDR3 has 16 amino acids. The V segment lost 6 bases and the J segment 5 bases; nucleotides outside the gene matches: 14. Germline V gene sequence: CDR1 SGHTA, CDR2 FQGNSA. The CDR3: CASSPGGAGGVNEQYF. As DNA, the CDR3 is TGTGCCAGCAGTCCCGGAGGAGCGGGAGGTGTCAACGAGCAGTACTTC.

The chain joins TRBV28 to TRBJ1-5; TRBD1 is a possible D gene (6 bases). V shed 5 bases and J shed 2 bases, with 10 bases lying between them. The CDR3 length is 14 residues. Germline-derived CDR1 and CDR2 are MDHEN and SYDVKM. CDR3 region: CASSIQGGNQPQHF. The CDR3 region has the DNA TGTGCCAGCAGTATACAGGGAGGCAATCAGCCCCAGCATTTT.

The table lists this clone with a count of one. The chain recombines TRBV5-1 with TRBJ2-5, with 9 positions matching TRBD2. The CDR3 contains 13 residues. V was pared by 5 bases and J by 3 bases, with 2 bases of the junction left unmatched. CDR1 and CDR2 from the germline V gene are SGHRS and YFSETQ. The CDR3 sequence is CASSPSGEETQYF. The DNA for the CDR3 is TGCGCCAGCAGTCCTAGCGGGGAAGAGACCCAGTACTTC.

The chain links TRBV30 to TRBJ1-4; possibly TRBD1 for D (5 bases). Between the trimmed V and J ends, which lost 5 bases and 5 bases, there was a span of 15 bases. CDR3 size: 14 residues. Germline V CDR1 and CDR2: GTSNPN, SVGIG (reference sequence). The CDR3 DNA sequence: TGTGCCTGGGGGGGTCAGGGAGGGAATGAAAAACTGTTTTTT. It specifies CAWGGQGGNEKLFF. The full variable domain, in which reference TRBV30 and TRBJ1-4 provide the parts outside the CDR3, is SQTIHQWPATLVQPVGSPLSLECTVEGTSNPNLYWYRQAAGRGLQLLFYSVGIGQISSEVPQNLSASRPQDRQFILSSKKLLLSDSGFYLCAWGGQGGNEKLFFGSGTQLSVL.

In its sample, this clone was seen a few times. The V gene is TRBV19, the J gene TRBJ2-1; D gene unclear. The V end was cut by 7 bases, the J end by 0 bases, with 16 bases between. Germline lookup yields CDR1 LNHDA and CDR2 SQIVND (reference sequence). CDR3 length equals 16 residues. CDR3 region: CASKLYRNYSYNEQFF. The CDR3 DNA reads TGTGCCAGTAAACTATACCGAAACTACTCCTACAATGAGCAGTTCTTC.

CDR3 residues: CASTWRQGTDTQYF. As DNA, the CDR3 is TGCGCCAGCACCTGGAGGCAGGGGACAGATACGCAGTATTTT. This chain connects TRBV5-1 to TRBJ2-3, with D tentatively TRBD1 (6 bases). Trimming pared 6 bases from V and 3 bases from J, leaving 14 bases between. There are 14 residues in the CDR3. Germline V gene data show CDR1 as SGHRS and CDR2 as YFSETQ.